The T cell receptor (beta chain) under discussion was sequenced for a study of cytomegalovirus exposure and HLA in healthy donors (dated by TCRdb to the late 2010s). In the study overall: The 500 to 800 repertoires of the first cohort and the roughly 120 validation repertoires were produced on the same platform, according to a later analysis. In addition to the first cohort of 666 subjects, a separate validation cohort of around 110 different subjects was used. The aim of the study was to test whether cataloging public T cell receptors could identify signatures of past pathogen exposure. To predict cytomegalovirus infection status, the study combined high-throughput TCR immunosequencing, statistical association of individual TCRs with disease status, and machine learning. Study-level results and caveats: While some public TCRs were present in many individuals, most TCR sequences turned up only very rarely across donors. A few of the identified cytomegalovirus-associated TCR beta chains were confirmed in vitro to be specific for cytomegalovirus antigens. According to the authors, the approach could potentially be generalized to other disease states and immunological phenotypes. The study listed 150 to 200 TCR beta chains as associated with cytomegalovirus. The classifier was reported to diagnose cytomegalovirus status with high specificity and sensitivity in both the original and validation cohorts. A later analysis found that TCRs clustered in the first cohort also tended to co-occur in the roughly 120 validation repertoires, with 90% to 95% of cluster scores above 0. A later analysis lacked HLA typing for the validation cohort, so it scored co-occurrence in that cohort across all 110 or so repertoires.

Separate from the roughly 700-subject first cohort, the validation cohort of 95 to 150 subjects was the group to which the donors belonged. To prepare the library, the immunoSEQ multiplex PCR assay was applied. The authors' pipeline ran thus. To diagnose cytomegalovirus status from the catalog of TCR beta chain sequences, a statistical classification framework was built. TCRdb retrieved this table from immuneACCESS and kept in-frame rearrangements only. Not all clones are present; in checked studies, unresolved V genes account for under half, and no reason is known for the remainder. V, J and clone size are taken as reported in that table, and D and trimming were inferred from the DNA itself. A total of 200,000 to 250,000 clones appear in this sample, around nine tenths of them only once. The top ten clones comprise about 0.95% of the sample. A note on this clone: What antigen it recognizes has not been identified. Base qualities are not provided; no much larger clone lies one nucleotide away.

V lost 3 bases and J lost 3 bases, and the count of bases not matched to a germline gene is 4. The CDR3 goes from the cysteine to the phenylalanine over 14 residues. Kept here is only the CDR3 DNA, which spans 42 bases and is read in frame from base 1. The germline V gene (reference sequence) gives CDR1 as SGHNT and CDR2 as YYREEE. The V gene is TRBV5-4 and the J gene is TRBJ2-5; the junction holds 8 bases that match TRBD1. The origin of this receptor is a woman aged 18 to 35 in good health and CMV-seronegative. The source material was PBMCs. The CDR3 region has the sequence CASSSQGAEETQYF. The sequenced DNA: TGTGCCAGCAGCTCCCAGGGGGCCGAAGAGACCCAGTACTTC.